One and the same sample provided the 17 T cell receptor beta chains below, sequenced in a study of T-cell memory formation after mild COVID-19. TCRdb reanalysed the 5' RACE reads using MiXCR and keeps one entry per CDR3 protein. This sample has 400,000 or so distinct CDR3 sequences, with 20% found just once. The material sequenced was PBMCs or a T cell subset sorted from them (not recorded which). These receptors came from an adult woman who had mild COVID-19 (a few samples of this study predate the infection). Cell type and time point are not known.

The table lists this clonotype with a few counts. This chain uses TRBV6-2 or TRBV6-3 with TRBJ1-2, with D possibly TRBD1 on 5 matching bases. The germline gives CDR1 MNHEY, CDR2 SVGEGT. The CDR3 length is 9 residues. V dropped 10 bases and J dropped 5 bases, with 5 bases sitting between them. The DNA of the CDR3 is TGTGCCACAGGGTATGGCTACACCTTC. Its translation is CATGYGYTF.

The genes are TRBV9 and TRBJ2-1; 15 positions agree with TRBD2. This CDR3 comprises 15 residues. Germline V gene lookup returns CDR1 SGDLS and CDR2 YYNGEE. Trimming took 3 bases from V and 10 from J; bases not matched to a gene: 5. In DNA, the CDR3 is TGTGCCAGCAGCGGGGGACTAGCGGGGGGAAGGGAGCAGTTCTTC. Translating it yields CASSGGLAGGREQFF.

The rearrangement uses TRBV6-1 and TRBJ2-5; TRBD1 matches 7 bases. The CDR3 consists of 16 residues. The V segment lost 7 bases and the J segment 5 bases; nucleotides outside the gene matches: 16. Germline CDR1 and CDR2: MNHNS and SASEGT. In DNA, the CDR3 is TGTGCCAGCACCCTGTGGGCAGGGGGTCGTAGGGAGACCCAGTACTTC. Translated, it gives CASTLWAGGRRETQYF.

This clonotype turned up a few times. The chain recombines TRBV4-1 with TRBJ2-1; 7 nucleotides agree with TRBD2. CDR3 size: 14 residues. Unmatched junction bases numbered 9, after V lost 4 bases and J lost 9 bases. Germline CDR1 and CDR2: MGHRA and YSYEKL. CDR3 loop: CASSPGLGEGEQFF. CDR3 DNA sequence: TGCGCCAGCAGCCCTGGACTGGGGGAGGGTGAGCAGTTCTTC.

This clonotype has just a few counts. The chain links TRBV7-3 to TRBJ2-1; 8 nucleotides line up with TRBD2. CDR3 length equals 15 residues. The germline gives CDR1 SGHTA, CDR2 FQGTGA. V shed 5 bases, J shed 6 bases, and the junction held 9 bases outside the gene matches. CDR3 residues: CASSHGTRGPNEQFF. The CDR3 DNA follows: TGTGCCAGCAGCCATGGGACTAGAGGACCCAATGAGCAGTTCTTC.

The chain joins TRBV13 to TRBJ2-3, with 13 bases aligning to TRBD2. Trimming took 5 bases from V and 0 from J; bases not matched to a gene: 8. The CDR3 has 18 amino acids. Germline V CDR1 and CDR2: PRHDT, FYEKMQ (reference sequence). In nucleotides, the CDR3 is TGTGCCAGCAGCCAGGAGGGGACTAGCGGGATTAGCACAGATACGCAGTATTTT. This encodes CASSQEGTSGISTDTQYF.

This clonotype has only a few counts. The chain links TRBV7-8 to TRBJ2-1; 8 nucleotides align to TRBD2. The CDR3 extends over 14 amino acids. Germline CDR1 SGHVS, CDR2 FQNEAQ. Trimming took 8 bases from V and 7 from J; bases not matched to a gene: 10. DNA for the CDR3: TGTGCCAGCGGTCGGGCTCCGGGAGGGAATGAGCAGTTCTTC. It codes for CASGRAPGGNEQFF.

This clonotype came up a few times. This sequence joins TRBV3-1 and TRBJ2-2; D may be TRBD1 (6 bases). Trimming cost V 0 bases and J 1 base, with 12 bases left between them. Per germline, CDR1 LGHDT and CDR2 YNNKEL (reference sequence). This CDR3 has 17 amino acids. DNA for the CDR3: TGTGCCAGCAGCCAAGATCCCTCAGGGGTGAACACCGGGGAGCTGTTTTTT. The encoded protein is CASSQDPSGVNTGELFF.

V gene TRBV29-1 combines with J gene TRBJ2-2; 9 bases are shared with TRBD1. Unmatched junction bases numbered 6, after V lost 7 bases and J lost 0 bases. CDR3 length: 15 residues. The V gene's germline CDR1 is SQVTM and CDR2 ANQGSEA. The DNA of the CDR3 is TGCAGCGGCATACAGGGGGCTACGAACACCGGGGAGCTGTTTTTT. This codes for CSGIQGATNTGELFF.

The chain recombines TRBV25-1 with TRBJ2-7; 7 bases are shared with TRBD2. The germline V gene encodes CDR1 MGHDK and CDR2 SYGVNS. This CDR3 is built from 16 residues. The V and J ends lost 0 bases and 4 bases, in that order; junction bases with no gene match: 9. Written as DNA, the CDR3 is TGTGCCAGCAGTGAATACTCGGCGGCGGGAGCGTACGAGCAGTACTTC. As protein: CASSEYSAAGAYEQYF.

This clonotype turned up a few times. The chain carries TRBV4-2 and TRBJ2-5; TRBD2 might be the D (5 bases). This CDR3 is built from 14 residues. Deletions cut 1 base from V and 5 bases from J, with 11 bases between. The germline CDR1 and CDR2 sequences are LGHNA and YNFKEQ. The CDR3 coding sequence is TGTGCCAGCAGCCAAGGTTTTGGCGGGGAGACCCAGTACTTC. As protein: CASSQGFGGETQYF.

The chain uses TRBV5-1 and TRBJ1-4; no clear D gene. CDR3 length equals 15 residues. Germline V CDR1 and CDR2: SGHRS, YFSETQ. Trimming removed 0 bases at V and 7 bases at J, with 13 bases between. CDR3 in DNA: TGCGCCAGCAGCTTGGAAACCGGGGTTGGTGAAAAACTGTTTTTT. It specifies CASSLETGVGEKLFF.

The chain combines TRBV6-5 with TRBJ2-6; 9 nucleotides agree with TRBD1. CDR3 size: 18 residues. V trimming: 2 bases; J trimming: 0 bases; junction bases outside the gene matches: 5. Germline V CDR1 and CDR2: MNHEY, SVGAGI. CDR3 region: CASSYKGTGFSGANVLTF. For the CDR3, the DNA is TGTGCCAGCAGTTACAAGGGGACAGGGTTCTCTGGGGCCAACGTCCTGACTTTC.

In this sample, this clonotype turned up a few times. The chain employs TRBV29-1 and TRBJ1-1; D is uncertain. V gave up 7 bases and J gave up 3 bases, with 12 bases separating them. Germline lookup yields CDR1 SQVTM and CDR2 ANQGSEA. This CDR3 has 12 amino acids. The CDR3 DNA reads TGCAGCGGGGCAGGTGGTGACACTGAAGCTTTCTTT. This codes for CSGAGGDTEAFF.

This clonotype was observed at least ten times. V usage is TRBV12-3 or TRBV12-4 and J usage is TRBJ1-1; unclear D gene. The CDR3 has 14 residues. Trimming took off 7 bases at V and 8 bases at J, with 20 bases between the two ends. The DNA for the CDR3 is TGTGCCAGCAAACTGGACCCTACGAGCCGGGAAGCTTTCTTT. Translated: CASKLDPTSREAFF.

The chain carries TRBV9 and TRBJ2-5; 8 positions agree with TRBD2. CDR3 length equals 16 residues. In germline, CDR1 is SGDLS, CDR2 YYNGEE. V trimming: 3 bases; J trimming: 3 bases; junction bases outside the gene matches: 10. CDR3 amino acids: CASSDSGTSREETQYF. The CDR3 bases are TGTGCCAGCAGCGACTCCGGGACTAGTCGAGAAGAGACCCAGTACTTC.

This chain connects TRBV4-3 to TRBJ2-7; 8 bases match TRBD2. Losses at the gene ends were 1 base for V and 3 bases for J; bases not matched to a gene: 17. This CDR3 is built from 19 residues. From germline, CDR1 is LGHNA and CDR2 YSLEER. CDR3 sequence reads: CASSQGGKRTSLGLYEQYF. The CDR3 nucleotides read TGCGCCAGCAGCCAAGGCGGGAAGAGGACTAGCTTGGGACTCTACGAGCAGTACTTC.